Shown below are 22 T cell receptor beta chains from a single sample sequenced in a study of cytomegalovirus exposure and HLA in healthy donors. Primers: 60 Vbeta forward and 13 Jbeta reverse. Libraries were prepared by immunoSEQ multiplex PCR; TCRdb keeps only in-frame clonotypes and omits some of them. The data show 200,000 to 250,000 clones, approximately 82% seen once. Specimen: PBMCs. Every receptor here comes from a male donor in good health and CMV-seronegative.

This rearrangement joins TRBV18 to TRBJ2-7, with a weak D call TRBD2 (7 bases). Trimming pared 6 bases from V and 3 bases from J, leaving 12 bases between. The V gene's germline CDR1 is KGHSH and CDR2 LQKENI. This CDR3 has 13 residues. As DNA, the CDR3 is TGTGCCAGCTCCTCGGGGGGCTTCTACGAGCAGTACTTC. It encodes CASSSGGFYEQYF.

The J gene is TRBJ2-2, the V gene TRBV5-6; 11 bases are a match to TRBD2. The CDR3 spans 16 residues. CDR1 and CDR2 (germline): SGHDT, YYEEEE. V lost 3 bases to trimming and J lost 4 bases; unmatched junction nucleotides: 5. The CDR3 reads CASSSPGLAVTGELFF. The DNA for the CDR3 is TGTGCCAGCAGCTCGCCGGGACTAGCGGTCACCGGGGAGCTGTTTTTT.

The CDR3 sequence: CASSVDRDFNQPQHF. The CDR3 DNA sequence: TGTGCCAGTAGTGTGGACAGAGACTTTAATCAGCCCCAGCATTTT. The gene calls are TRBV19 and TRBJ1-5; D possibly corresponds to TRBD1 (6 bases). The germline CDR1 and CDR2 sequences are LNHDA and SQIVND (reference sequence). Trimming removed 5 bases at V and 4 bases at J, with 15 bases between. This CDR3 has 15 residues. Drawing the rest from reference TRBV19 and TRBJ1-5, the complete variable domain is DGGITQSPKYLFRKEGQNVTLSCEQNLNHDAMYWYRQDPGQGLRLIYYSQIVNDFQKGDIAEGYSVSREKKESFPLTVTSAQKNPTAFYLCASSVDRDFNQPQHFGDGTRLSIL.

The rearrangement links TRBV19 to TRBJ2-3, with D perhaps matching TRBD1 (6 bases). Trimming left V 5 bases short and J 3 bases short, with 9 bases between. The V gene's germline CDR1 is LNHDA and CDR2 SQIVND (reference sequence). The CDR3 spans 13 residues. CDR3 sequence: CASSGQHTDTQYF. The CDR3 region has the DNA TGTGCCAGTAGTGGACAGCATACAGATACGCAGTATTTT.

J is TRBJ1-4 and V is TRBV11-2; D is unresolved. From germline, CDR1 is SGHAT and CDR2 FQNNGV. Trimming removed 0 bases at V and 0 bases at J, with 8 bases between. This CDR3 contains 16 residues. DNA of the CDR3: TGTGCCAGCAGCTTAGAGGGCAGCCCAACTAATGAAAAACTGTTTTTT. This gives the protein CASSLEGSPTNEKLFF.

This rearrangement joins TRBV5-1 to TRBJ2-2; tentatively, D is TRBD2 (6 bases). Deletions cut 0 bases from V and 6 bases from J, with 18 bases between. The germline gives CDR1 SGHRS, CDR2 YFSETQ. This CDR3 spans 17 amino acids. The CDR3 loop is CASSLGAGTRRAGELFF. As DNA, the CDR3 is TGCGCCAGCAGCTTGGGAGCGGGTACTAGGCGAGCCGGGGAGCTGTTTTTT.

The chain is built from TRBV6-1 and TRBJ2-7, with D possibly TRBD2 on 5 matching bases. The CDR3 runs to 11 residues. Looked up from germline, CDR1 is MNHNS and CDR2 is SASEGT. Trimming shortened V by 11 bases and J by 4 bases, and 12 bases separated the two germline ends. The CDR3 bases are TGTGCCGGACGGACTGGTTACGAGCAGTACTTC. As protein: CAGRTGYEQYF.

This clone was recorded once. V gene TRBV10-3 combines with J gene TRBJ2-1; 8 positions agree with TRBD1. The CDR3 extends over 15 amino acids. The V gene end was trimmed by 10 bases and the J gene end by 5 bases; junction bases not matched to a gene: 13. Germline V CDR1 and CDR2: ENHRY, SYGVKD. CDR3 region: CATREDRESHNEQFF. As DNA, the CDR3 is TGTGCCACCAGAGAGGACAGGGAATCCCACAATGAGCAGTTCTTC.

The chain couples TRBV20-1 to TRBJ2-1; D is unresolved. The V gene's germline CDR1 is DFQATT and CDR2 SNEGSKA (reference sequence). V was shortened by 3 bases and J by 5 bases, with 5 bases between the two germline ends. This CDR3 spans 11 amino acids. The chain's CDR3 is CSASEDNEQFF. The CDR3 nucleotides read TGCAGTGCTAGCGAGGACAATGAGCAGTTCTTC.

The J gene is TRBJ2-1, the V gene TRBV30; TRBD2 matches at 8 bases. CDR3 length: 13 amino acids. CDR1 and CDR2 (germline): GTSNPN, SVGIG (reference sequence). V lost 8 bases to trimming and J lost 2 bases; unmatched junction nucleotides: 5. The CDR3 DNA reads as TGTGCCGGAGCGGGAGCCCCCTACAATGAGCAGTTCTTC. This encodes CAGAGAPYNEQFF.

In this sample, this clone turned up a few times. The CDR3 region is CASSYRRSNTEAFF. Written as DNA, the CDR3 is TGTGCCAGCAGTTACCGTAGATCGAACACTGAAGCTTTCTTT. The chain recombines TRBV6-6 with TRBJ1-1, with unresolved D. The germline gives CDR1 MNHNY, CDR2 SVGAGI (reference sequence). The V gene lost 2 bases and the J gene lost 1 base, with 8 bases spanning the gap. The CDR3 totals 14 residues.

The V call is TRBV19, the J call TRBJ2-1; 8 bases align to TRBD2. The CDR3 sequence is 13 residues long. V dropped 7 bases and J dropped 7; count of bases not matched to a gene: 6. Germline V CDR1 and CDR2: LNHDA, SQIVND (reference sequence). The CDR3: CASTAGVGNEQFF. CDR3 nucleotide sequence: TGTGCCAGTACAGCGGGGGTAGGGAATGAGCAGTTCTTC.

In nucleotides, the CDR3 is TGTGCCAGCAGTTTATGGGTCGGACAGGGAAGCAATCAGCCCCAGCATTTT. This translates into CASSLWVGQGSNQPQHF. The J gene is TRBJ1-5, the V gene TRBV28; TRBD1 agrees at 8 bases. CDR3 length equals 17 residues. From germline, CDR1 is MDHEN and CDR2 SYDVKM. V was clipped by 0 bases and J by 1 base; unmatched bases: 5.

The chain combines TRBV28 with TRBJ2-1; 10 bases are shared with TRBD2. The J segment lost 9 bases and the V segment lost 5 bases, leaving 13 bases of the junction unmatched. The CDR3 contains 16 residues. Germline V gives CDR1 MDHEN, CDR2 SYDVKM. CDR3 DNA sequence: TGTGCCAGCAGTCCTTTGGGGCTAGCGGGGGAAGGTGAGCAGTTCTTC. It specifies CASSPLGLAGEGEQFF.

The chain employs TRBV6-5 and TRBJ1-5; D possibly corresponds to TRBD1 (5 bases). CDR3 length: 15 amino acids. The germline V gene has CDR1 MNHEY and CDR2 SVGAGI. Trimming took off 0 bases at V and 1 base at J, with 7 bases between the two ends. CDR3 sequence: CASSYSTASNQPQHF. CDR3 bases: TGTGCCAGCAGTTACTCGACAGCCAGCAATCAGCCCCAGCATTTT.

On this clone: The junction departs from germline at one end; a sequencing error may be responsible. CDR3 DNA: TGTTCCAGCAGCTTAACCGGCCGGGGGGATACGCAGTATTTT. It yields the protein CSSSLTGRGDTQYF. The V and J genes are TRBV7-9 and TRBJ2-3, with D maybe TRBD2 (6 bases). The CDR3 covers 14 residues. Per the germline V gene, CDR1 is SEHNR and CDR2 is FQNEAQ (reference sequence).

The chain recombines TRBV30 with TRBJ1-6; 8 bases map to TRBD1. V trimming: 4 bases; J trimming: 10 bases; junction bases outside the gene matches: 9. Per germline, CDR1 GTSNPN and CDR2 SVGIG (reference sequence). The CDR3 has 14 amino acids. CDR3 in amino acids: CAWTLQGGGSPLHF. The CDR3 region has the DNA TGTGCCTGGACCCTACAGGGGGGAGGGTCACCCCTCCACTTT.

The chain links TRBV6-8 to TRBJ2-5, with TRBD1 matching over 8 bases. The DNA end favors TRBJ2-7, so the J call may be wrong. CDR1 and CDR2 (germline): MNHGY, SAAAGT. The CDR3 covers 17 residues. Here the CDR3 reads CASSLIGLGQDLYEQYF. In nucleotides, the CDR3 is TGTGCCAGCAGTTTAATCGGGCTGGGACAGGACTTATACGAGCAGTACTTC.

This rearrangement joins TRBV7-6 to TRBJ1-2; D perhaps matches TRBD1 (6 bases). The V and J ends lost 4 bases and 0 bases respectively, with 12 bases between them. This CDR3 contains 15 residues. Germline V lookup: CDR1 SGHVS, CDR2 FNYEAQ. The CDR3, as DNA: TGTGCCAGCAGCTGGGACACGCAAGCTAACTATGGCTACACCTTC. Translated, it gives CASSWDTQANYGYTF.

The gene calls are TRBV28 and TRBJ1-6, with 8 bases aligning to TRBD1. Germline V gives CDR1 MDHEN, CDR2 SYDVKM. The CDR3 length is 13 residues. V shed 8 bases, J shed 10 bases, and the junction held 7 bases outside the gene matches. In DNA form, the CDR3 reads TGTGCCAGCCGTCTACCAGGGGGCTCACCCCTCCACTTT. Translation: CASRLPGGSPLHF.

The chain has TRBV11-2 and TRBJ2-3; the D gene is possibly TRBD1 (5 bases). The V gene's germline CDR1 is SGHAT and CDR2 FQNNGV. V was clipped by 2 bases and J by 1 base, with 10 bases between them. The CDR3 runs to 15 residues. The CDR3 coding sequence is TGTGCCAGCAGCTTATCAGGGTCCGGCACAGATACGCAGTATTTT. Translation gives CASSLSGSGTDTQYF. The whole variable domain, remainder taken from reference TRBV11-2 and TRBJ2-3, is EAGVAQSPRYKIIEKRQSVAFWCNPISGHATLYWYQQILGQGPKLLIQFQNNGVVDDSQLPKDRFSAERLKGVDSTLKIQPAKLEDSAVYLCASSLSGSGTDTQYFGPGTRLTVL.

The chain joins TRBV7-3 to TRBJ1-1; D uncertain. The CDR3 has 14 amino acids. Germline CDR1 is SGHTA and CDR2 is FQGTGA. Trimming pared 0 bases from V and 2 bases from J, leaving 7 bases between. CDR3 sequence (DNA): TGTGCCAGCAGCTTAACTTTTAGCAACACTGAAGCTTTCTTT. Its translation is CASSLTFSNTEAFF. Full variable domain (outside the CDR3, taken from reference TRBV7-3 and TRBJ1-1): GAGVSQTPSNKVTEKGKYVELRCDPISGHTALYWYRQSLGQGPEFLIYFQGTGAADDSGLPNDRFFAVRPEGSVSTLKIQRTERGDSAVYLCASSLTFSNTEAFFGQGTRLTVV.